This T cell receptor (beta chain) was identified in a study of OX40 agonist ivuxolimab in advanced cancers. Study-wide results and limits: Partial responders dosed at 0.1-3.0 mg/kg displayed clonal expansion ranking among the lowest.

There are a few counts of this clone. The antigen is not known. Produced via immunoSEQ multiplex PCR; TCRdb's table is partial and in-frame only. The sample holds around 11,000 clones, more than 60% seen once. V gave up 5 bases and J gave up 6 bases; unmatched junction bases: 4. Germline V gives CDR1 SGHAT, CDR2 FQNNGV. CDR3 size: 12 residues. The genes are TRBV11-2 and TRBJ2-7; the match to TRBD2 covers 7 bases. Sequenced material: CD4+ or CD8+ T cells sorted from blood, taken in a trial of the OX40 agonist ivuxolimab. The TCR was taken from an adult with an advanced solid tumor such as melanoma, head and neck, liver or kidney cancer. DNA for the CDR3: TGTGCCAGCAGCCGGTGGACTAGCGAGCAGTACTTC. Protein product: CASSRWTSEQYF.